The next 32 T cell receptor beta chains were all read from a single sample in a study of blood T cell repertoires in COVID-19. Only in-frame clones appear in the TCRdb table, and some are missing; sequencing was by immunoSEQ multiplex PCR. Of under 250,000 clones in the sample, roughly 86% were seen once. Sequenced material: PBMCs or T cells enriched from blood (not recorded which). These receptors were collected from a woman aged 30 to 39 with acute COVID-19.

The genes are TRBV18 and TRBJ1-1; 9 nucleotides line up with TRBD1. Germline V gene sequence: CDR1 KGHSH, CDR2 LQKENI. The J segment lost 0 bases and the V segment lost 3 bases, leaving 5 bases of the junction unmatched. This CDR3 contains 16 residues. In DNA form, the CDR3 reads TGTGCCAGCTCACCGGGGACAGGGCGGGTGAACACTGAAGCTTTCTTT. Translated, it gives CASSPGTGRVNTEAFF.

A few counts support this clone. The chain uses TRBV4-1 and TRBJ2-6; D is perhaps TRBD1 (5 bases). CDR3 length equals 17 residues. Trimming stripped 0 bases from V and 1 base from J, with 10 bases between. The germline V gene has CDR1 MGHRA and CDR2 YSYEKL. The CDR3: CASSQEPQGSGANVLTF. DNA for the CDR3: TGCGCCAGCAGCCAAGAACCCCAGGGTTCTGGGGCCAACGTCCTGACTTTC.

The chain employs TRBV19 and TRBJ1-1; 8 bases fit TRBD1. From germline, CDR1 is LNHDA and CDR2 SQIVND (reference sequence). The CDR3 totals 13 residues. V dropped 8 bases and J dropped 0; count of bases not matched to a gene: 2. CDR3 coding DNA: TGTGCCAGTGGGACAGGACTGAACACTGAAGCTTTCTTT. This codes for CASGTGLNTEAFF.

As DNA, the CDR3 is TGTGCTAGTGGGCCCGCTAGCGGGGGGGGAGGAGAGACCCAGTACTTC. It codes for CASGPASGGGGETQYF. The chain uses TRBV12-5 and TRBJ2-5, with 12 bases fitting TRBD2. This CDR3 has 16 residues. J was trimmed by 4 bases and V by 6 bases; bases with no gene match: 9. Germline lookup yields CDR1 LGHNT and CDR2 FRNRAP.

The chain uses TRBV5-4 and TRBJ1-4, with D hard to call. Looked up from germline, CDR1 is SGHNT and CDR2 is YYREEE (reference sequence). V was trimmed by 3 bases and J by 8 bases, leaving 11 bases between them. The CDR3 consists of 13 residues. In DNA form, the CDR3 reads TGTGCCAGCAGCTCCGATCTAGGCGAAAAACTGTTTTTT. Protein: CASSSDLGEKLFF. Using reference TRBV5-4 and TRBJ1-4 for the parts outside the CDR3, the full variable domain is ETGVTQSPTHLIKTRGQQVTLRCSSQSGHNTVSWYQQALGQGPQFIFQYYREEENGRGNFPPRFSGLQFPNYSSELNVNALELDDSALYLCASSSDLGEKLFFGSGTQLSVL.

Written as DNA, the CDR3 is TGTGCCAGCAGTGGACAGGGGGGGGGCACTGAAGCTTTCTTT. This codes for CASSGQGGGTEAFF. The chain couples TRBV2 to TRBJ1-1, with 9 bases matching TRBD1. CDR3 length: 14 amino acids. Unmatched junction bases numbered 4, after V lost 4 bases and J lost 4 bases. The germline V gene has CDR1 SNHLY and CDR2 FYNNEI.

This clone was detected only once. The J gene is TRBJ1-5, the V gene TRBV28; unclear D gene. The CDR3 loop spans 15 amino acids. In germline, CDR1 is MDHEN, CDR2 SYDVKM. V was clipped by 3 bases and J by 0 bases, with 9 bases between them. The CDR3 DNA reads as TGTGCCAGCAGTTTTGGACTGATTAGCAATCAGCCCCAGCATTTT. It translates to CASSFGLISNQPQHF.

J is TRBJ1-4 and V is TRBV6-5; TRBD1 matches 8 bases. The junction had 2 bases not matched to a gene; V was cut back by 5 bases and J by 6 bases. The CDR3 has 13 amino acids. CDR1 is MNHEY, CDR2 SVGAGI, per germline. The CDR3 DNA follows: TGTGCCAGCAGTCAGGACAGGGATGAAAAACTGTTTTTT. Translated: CASSQDRDEKLFF.

The chain uses TRBV4-3 and TRBJ1-2; D ambiguous. The germline V and J ends were trimmed by 0 bases and 6 bases, with 11 bases remaining between them. The CDR3 has 14 amino acids. CDR1 and CDR2 from the germline V gene are LGHNA and YSLEER. The DNA of the CDR3 is TGCGCCAGCAGCCAAGATTTCGGGGAGGATGGCTACACCTTC. Protein product: CASSQDFGEDGYTF.

J is TRBJ1-6 and V is TRBV7-9; possible D gene TRBD1, 6 bases. V lost 3 bases, J lost 7 bases, and 16 bases lay in between. CDR1 is SEHNR and CDR2 is FQNEAQ in the germline V gene (reference sequence). The length of the CDR3 is 16 residues. DNA of the CDR3: TGTGCCAGCAGCTTCGGTCCCGACAGGCTGAATTCACCCCTCCACTTT. It specifies CASSFGPDRLNSPLHF.

The chain carries TRBV4-1 and TRBJ1-1, with D possibly being TRBD1 (5 bases). The germline V and J ends were trimmed by 3 bases and 0 bases, with 11 bases remaining between them. This CDR3 is built from 15 residues. Per the germline V gene, CDR1 is MGHRA and CDR2 is YSYEKL. CDR3 loop: CASSHLDSVNTEAFF. The CDR3 bases are TGCGCCAGCAGCCATCTCGACAGTGTGAACACTGAAGCTTTCTTT.

V is TRBV11-3 and J is TRBJ2-2; 8 nucleotides agree with TRBD2. The germline V gene has CDR1 SGHNT and CDR2 YENEEA. V shed 4 bases, J shed 6 bases, and the junction held 16 bases outside the gene matches. The CDR3 has 18 amino acids. In DNA, the CDR3 is TGTGCCAGCAGCTCAACATCCCACGGGGGGGCGAAGGCCGGGGAGCTGTTTTTT. This translates into CASSSTSHGGAKAGELFF.

The rearrangement uses TRBV24-1 and TRBJ2-7; 8 bases are a match to TRBD1. The CDR3 sequence is 14 residues long. Looked up from germline, CDR1 is KGHDR and CDR2 is SFDVKD. Trimming at V came to 5 bases and at J to 6 bases, leaving 8 bases not matched to a gene. The CDR3 DNA reads as TGTGCCACCAGTGTCGCGGACAGGGCTAGCGAGCAGTACTTC. Protein sequence: CATSVADRASEQYF.

The rearrangement joins TRBV12-5 to TRBJ1-4; the D gene is possibly TRBD1 (5 bases). CDR3 size: 15 residues. From germline, CDR1 is LGHNT and CDR2 FRNRAP. V lost 7 bases and J 6 bases, leaving 18 bases between the germline ends. CDR3 sequence reads: CASESGRGTDEKLFF. CDR3 nucleotides: TGTGCTAGTGAATCGGGGCGGGGAACGGATGAAAAACTGTTTTTT. The variable domain in full, completed from reference TRBV12-5 and TRBJ1-4, reads DARVTQTPRHKVTEMGQEVTMRCQPILGHNTVFWYRQTMMQGLELLAYFRNRAPLDDSGMPKDRFSAEMPDATLATLKIQPSEPRDSAVYFCASESGRGTDEKLFFGSGTQLSVL.

The V and J genes are TRBV19 and TRBJ1-6; 7 bases are shared with TRBD1. The length of the CDR3 is 14 residues. Trimming at V came to 5 bases and at J to 8 bases, leaving 6 bases not matched to a gene. Germline V gives CDR1 LNHDA, CDR2 SQIVND (reference sequence). The CDR3 DNA reads TGTGCCAGTAGTTTGGGACAGATATATTCACCCCTCCACTTT. It is translated as CASSLGQIYSPLHF.

The chain carries TRBV3-1 (or the pseudogene TRBV3-2) and TRBJ1-1, with D perhaps TRBD1 (5 bases). Germline CDR1 and CDR2: LGHDT and YNNKEL (reference sequence). V gave up 0 bases and J gave up 3 bases, with 17 bases separating them. The length of the CDR3 is 17 residues. The CDR3 region is CASSQDRQAEQDTEAFF. The CDR3 coding sequence is TGTGCCAGCAGCCAAGATAGGCAGGCGGAACAGGACACTGAAGCTTTCTTT.

The chain uses TRBV19 and TRBJ1-3; no firm D call. The CDR3 has 16 amino acids. Trimming left V 3 bases short and J 0 bases short, with 12 bases between. Germline V gives CDR1 LNHDA, CDR2 SQIVND (reference sequence). Here the CDR3 DNA reads TGTGCCAGTAGTATTACATCCGGGATCTCTGGAAACACCATATATTTT. Amino acid sequence: CASSITSGISGNTIYF. The complete variable domain, with remaining parts taken from reference TRBV19 and TRBJ1-3, reads DGGITQSPKYLFRKEGQNVTLSCEQNLNHDAMYWYRQDPGQGLRLIYYSQIVNDFQKGDIAEGYSVSREKKESFPLTVTSAQKNPTAFYLCASSITSGISGNTIYFGEGSWLTVV.

The chain links TRBV5-1 to TRBJ1-2, with 10 bases matching TRBD1. The CDR3 runs to 17 residues. With V trimmed by 0 bases and J by 2 bases, 7 bases remained unmatched. Germline V gives CDR1 SGHRS, CDR2 YFSETQ. The CDR3, as DNA: TGCGCCAGCAGCTTGGACGCCTCGGGACAGGGGAACTATGGCTACACCTTC. It codes for CASSLDASGQGNYGYTF.

V gene TRBV9 combines with J gene TRBJ1-1; 9 bases agree with TRBD1. Germline V lookup: CDR1 SGDLS, CDR2 YYNGEE. J gave up 0 bases and V 0 bases, and 6 bases lay outside the gene matches. This CDR3 is built from 17 residues. For the CDR3, the DNA is TGTGCCAGCAGCGTAGCAGGGACAGGGACTATGAACACTGAAGCTTTCTTT. This codes for CASSVAGTGTMNTEAFF.

In DNA, the CDR3 is TGTGCCAGCAGCCCGGGGATTGGTGGCTACACCTTC. It codes for CASSPGIGGYTF. This rearrangement joins TRBV3-1 (or the pseudogene TRBV3-2) to TRBJ1-2; no definite D call. V lost 4 bases and J lost 7, with 10 bases in between. There are 12 residues in the CDR3. CDR1 and CDR2 from the germline V gene are LGHDT and YNNKEL (reference sequence).

The chain employs TRBV7-8 and TRBJ1-5; tentatively, D is TRBD1 (6 bases). The V end was cut by 7 bases, the J end by 8 bases, with 18 bases between. Germline CDR1 is SGHVS and CDR2 is FQNEAQ. The CDR3 length is 14 residues. This CDR3 is CASTPQGLGEPQHF. In DNA, the CDR3 is TGTGCCAGCACCCCACAGGGATTGGGTGAGCCCCAGCATTTT.

V usage is TRBV27 and J usage is TRBJ1-5, with a weak D call TRBD1 (6 bases). The germline gives CDR1 MNHEY, CDR2 SMNVEV (reference sequence). V lost 3 bases and J lost 5, with 11 bases in between. This CDR3 region has 14 residues. CDR3 region: CASSLNRADQPQHF. The CDR3, as DNA: TGTGCCAGCAGTTTGAACAGGGCGGATCAGCCCCAGCATTTT.

The J gene is TRBJ2-3, the V gene TRBV7-2; 11 nucleotides agree with TRBD2. V shed 2 bases, J shed 2 bases, and the junction held 3 bases outside the gene matches. Germline V gene sequence: CDR1 SGHTA, CDR2 FQGNSA. CDR3 length equals 16 residues. CDR3 in amino acids: CASSLIAGGNTDTQYF. CDR3 sequence (DNA): TGTGCCAGCAGCTTAATAGCGGGGGGGAACACAGATACGCAGTATTTT.

V usage is TRBV10-3 and J usage is TRBJ1-5; no firm D call. Per germline, CDR1 ENHRY and CDR2 SYGVKD. This CDR3 region has 15 residues. V was pared by 10 bases and J by 3 bases, with 19 bases between. The CDR3 loop reads CATTAEIEVNQPQHF. DNA of the CDR3: TGTGCCACCACTGCCGAGATTGAGGTCAATCAGCCCCAGCATTTT.

This chain connects TRBV19 to TRBJ2-5, with 10 bases matching TRBD1. With V trimmed by 5 bases and J by 5 bases, 8 bases remained unmatched. Germline V gives CDR1 LNHDA, CDR2 SQIVND (reference sequence). This CDR3 is built from 15 residues. CDR3 region: CASSWTGGMSETQYF. The CDR3, as DNA: TGTGCCAGTAGTTGGACAGGGGGTATGAGTGAGACCCAGTACTTC.

This chain connects TRBV30 to TRBJ1-2; 8 positions match TRBD1. Germline assignment: CDR1 GTSNPN and CDR2 SVGIG (reference sequence). This CDR3 comprises 13 residues. V was pared by 2 bases and J by 10 bases, with 9 bases of the junction left unmatched. Here the CDR3 DNA reads TGTGCCTGGAGTCGGGACAGGTGGGGGTACTACACCTTC. It yields the protein CAWSRDRWGYYTF.

The chain joins TRBV5-6 to TRBJ1-5; tentatively, D is TRBD1 (5 bases). Trimming pared 3 bases from V and 6 bases from J, leaving 19 bases between. CDR3 length: 16 residues. From germline, CDR1 is SGHDT and CDR2 YYEEEE. In nucleotides, the CDR3 is TGTGCCAGCAGCTCCTGGCTAGGTAGGGGCACTCAGCCCCAGCATTTT. Translated: CASSSWLGRGTQPQHF.

This chain connects TRBV3-1 (or the pseudogene TRBV3-2) to TRBJ2-7, with D tentatively TRBD2 (6 bases). The germline CDR1 and CDR2 sequences are LGHDT and YNNKEL (reference sequence). Trimming removed 2 bases at V and 0 bases at J, with 8 bases between. The CDR3 sequence is 14 residues long. For the CDR3, the DNA is TGTGCCAGCAGCCAACACGGGGGCTCCTACGAGCAGTACTTC. This encodes CASSQHGGSYEQYF.

The V call is TRBV27, the J call TRBJ2-1, with D perhaps matching TRBD1 (6 bases). The germline CDR1 and CDR2 sequences are MNHEY and SMNVEV (reference sequence). This CDR3 comprises 15 residues. Trimming removed 0 bases from V and 7 bases from J, with 13 bases in between. CDR3 nucleotide sequence: TGTGCCAGCAGTTTATCGAAGGGACAAGGGAATGAGCAGTTCTTC. Its protein is CASSLSKGQGNEQFF.

Of note for this clone: Additional DNA sequences in this sample encode the identical CDR3. The chain employs TRBV11-3 and TRBJ2-1; 7 bases fit TRBD1. This CDR3 has 14 residues. CDR1 and CDR2 from the germline V gene are SGHNT and YENEEA. J gave up 3 bases and V 4 bases, and 3 bases lay outside the gene matches. CDR3 nucleotide sequence: TGTGCCAGCAGCTCCGGGACAGACTACAATGAGCAGTTCTTC. Protein sequence: CASSSGTDYNEQFF.

The chain combines TRBV6-5 with TRBJ2-1, with 7 bases fitting TRBD1. The CDR3 is 13 residues long. Germline V gene lookup returns CDR1 MNHEY and CDR2 SVGAGI. The V segment lost 2 bases and the J segment 8 bases; nucleotides outside the gene matches: 3. CDR3 DNA: TGTGCCAGCAGTTACAGGGGGCTCGATGAGCAGTTCTTC. It specifies CASSYRGLDEQFF.

As for this clone: A read error may account for a junction end that differs from germline. This chain connects TRBV7-9 to TRBJ1-1, with TRBD1 as a possible D gene (6 bases). The CDR3 is 15 residues long. Germline assignment: CDR1 SEHNR and CDR2 FQNEAQ (reference sequence). The CDR3 sequence: CASSLAGAVNTEAFF. The CDR3 bases are TGTGCCAGCAGTTTAGCGGGGGCGGTGAACACTGAAGCTTTCTTT.